These 19 T cell receptor beta chains were sequenced from one sample in a study of Graves' ophthalmopathy and Graves' hyperthyroidism. TCR beta CDR3 regions were amplified from RNA transcripts. An opening RT-PCR round employed HTBI primers and preceded a second-round multiplex PCR. TCRdb called the multiplex PCR reads again in MiXCR, with one record for every CDR3 protein. The sample carries approximately 480,000 distinct CDR3 sequences, approximately 15% recorded once. Source material: blood. These receptors were obtained from a woman between 25 and 40 years old with Graves' ophthalmopathy.

The table lists this clonotype with a count of one. A much larger clonotype is one base distant, so this may be a read error. The CDR3 carries no conserved terminal phenylalanine or tryptophan, so it likely arises from a read error. J is TRBJ1-3 and V is TRBV11-2; D uncertain. With 4 bases removed from V and 4 bases from J, the gap between germline ends came to 11 bases. This CDR3 is built from 14 residues. The germline CDR1 and CDR2 sequences are SGHAT and FQNNGV. In nucleotides, the CDR3 is TGTGCCAGCAGCTCCCGGCAGTTAGGAAACACCATATATTTG. Its translation: CASSSRQLGNTIYL.

This clonotype was seen ten or more times. This sequence joins TRBV28 and TRBJ1-1, with D possibly matching TRBD1 (5 bases). The germline gives CDR1 MDHEN, CDR2 SYDVKM. This CDR3 is 16 amino acids long. Trimming cost V 2 bases and J 2 bases, with 15 bases left between them. CDR3 in amino acids: CASSLGAGPINTEAFF. The CDR3 DNA reads as TGTGCCAGCAGTTTAGGGGCAGGGCCGATTAACACTGAAGCTTTCTTT. The full variable domain, rest sourced from reference TRBV28 and TRBJ1-1, is DVKVTQSSRYLVKRTGEKVFLECVQDMDHENMFWYRQDPGLGLRLIYFSYDVKMKEKGDIPEGYSVSREKKERFSLILESASTNQTSMYLCASSLGAGPINTEAFFGQGTRLTVV.

The chain employs TRBV6-1 and TRBJ2-5; TRBD2 agrees at 7 bases. There are 14 residues in the CDR3. Germline V gene sequence: CDR1 MNHNS, CDR2 SASEGT. CDR3 sequence reads: CVIQEGGGGETQYF. The DNA of the CDR3 is TGTGTCATCCAAGAGGGCGGGGGAGGGGAGACCCAGTACTTC.

This clonotype has a count of ten or more. The V call is TRBV20-1, the J call TRBJ2-2; TRBD1 is a possible D gene (5 bases). The germline gives CDR1 DFQATT, CDR2 SNEGSKA (reference sequence). V gave up 3 bases and J gave up 8 bases, with 19 bases separating them. CDR3 length: 15 amino acids. The CDR3 sequence: CSASRVDIDNGELFF. CDR3 coding DNA: TGCAGTGCTAGTAGAGTGGACATAGACAATGGGGAGCTGTTTTTT.

The genes are TRBV18 and TRBJ1-6; the D gene is possibly TRBD1 (5 bases). The V end lost 4 bases, the J end lost 8 bases, and 9 bases lay between the germline ends. CDR1 and CDR2 (germline): KGHSH, LQKENI. This CDR3 region has 13 residues. The CDR3, as DNA: TGTGCCAGCTCACGTGGGGGGTATTCACCCCTCCACTTT. This sequence encodes CASSRGGYSPLHF.

In this sample, this clonotype turned up many times. The rearrangement links TRBV6-5 to TRBJ1-2, with D possibly TRBD1 on 6 matching bases. The CDR3 covers 15 residues. Germline CDR1 reads MNHEY; CDR2 reads SVGAGI. V lost 0 bases and J lost 6, with 14 bases in between. CDR3 protein: CASSYSRSQGNGYTF. DNA of the CDR3: TGTGCCAGCAGTTACTCACGTTCCCAGGGGAATGGCTACACCTTC.

This clonotype was observed at least ten times. The V call is TRBV2, the J call TRBJ1-3; D is ambiguous. There are 15 residues in the CDR3. Germline V gene data show CDR1 as SNHLY and CDR2 as FYNNEI. With 5 bases removed from V and 0 bases from J, the gap between germline ends came to 11 bases. This CDR3 reads CASSPGRSSGNTIYF. The CDR3 bases are TGTGCCAGCAGTCCTGGCCGTTCCTCTGGAAACACCATATATTTT. Filled out from reference TRBV2 and TRBJ1-3, the complete variable domain reads EPEVTQTPSHQVTQMGQEVILRCVPISNHLYFYWYRQILGQKVEFLVSFYNNEISEKSEIFDDQFSVERPDGSNFTLKIRSTKLEDSAMYFCASSPGRSSGNTIYFGEGSWLTVV.

This clonotype occurred many times. This chain connects TRBV7-2 to TRBJ1-6; D gene uncertain. V lost 1 base, J lost 7 bases, and 8 bases lay in between. The germline V gene encodes CDR1 SGHTA and CDR2 FQGNSA. The CDR3 extends over 14 amino acids. CDR3 region: CASSLGVGNSPLHF. The DNA of the CDR3 is TGTGCCAGCAGCTTAGGTGTAGGGAATTCACCCCTCCACTTT.

This clonotype was seen many times. The CDR3 DNA reads as TGTGCCAGCAGTGTTGTAGGTTGGAAGTACTTC. Protein sequence: CASSVVGWKYF. The J gene is TRBJ2-7, the V gene TRBV28; D not certain. Germline V gives CDR1 MDHEN, CDR2 SYDVKM. CDR3 length: 11 residues. The ends were cut back, 5 bases at V and 11 bases at J, with 13 bases in the middle.

Of note for this clonotype: Being one base from a much bigger clone, this may be a read error. The CDR3 does not end in the conserved phenylalanine or tryptophan, so this is likely a read error. This chain joins TRBV28 and TRBJ2-7; TRBD1 or TRBD2 may be the D gene (5 bases each). The germline gives CDR1 MDHEN, CDR2 SYDVKM. The ends were cut back, 5 bases at V and 4 bases at J, with 15 bases in the middle. The CDR3 contains 14 residues. CDR3 sequence: CASSGAGSRYEQYL. The CDR3 nucleotides are TGTGCCAGCAGTGGGGCGGGTAGTAGGTACGAGCAGTACTTG.

The rearrangement joins TRBV19 to TRBJ1-2, with 12 bases aligning to TRBD1. The CDR3 is 17 residues long. CDR1 LNHDA and CDR2 SQIVND come from the germline V gene (reference sequence). The ends lost 2 bases at V and 3 bases at J; junction bases unmatched: 7. CDR3 bases: TGTGCCAGTAGTATACTGGGACAGGGGGCGCGAGACTATGGCTACACCTTC. As protein: CASSILGQGARDYGYTF. The entire variable domain, with the rest obtained from reference TRBV19 and TRBJ1-2, is as follows: DGGITQSPKYLFRKEGQNVTLSCEQNLNHDAMYWYRQDPGQGLRLIYYSQIVNDFQKGDIAEGYSVSREKKESFPLTVTSAQKNPTAFYLCASSILGQGARDYGYTFGSGTRLTVV.

This clonotype was recorded at least ten times. The chain joins TRBV29-1 to TRBJ2-7, with D possibly being TRBD1 or TRBD2 (5 bases each). V was shortened by 3 bases and J by 0 bases, with 9 bases between the two germline ends. CDR3 length equals 13 residues. Germline CDR1 reads SQVTM; CDR2 reads ANQGSEA. The CDR3 loop reads CSVEGRLSYEQYF. The CDR3 DNA sequence: TGCAGCGTTGAGGGACGCCTCTCCTACGAGCAGTACTTC.

In its sample, this clonotype was seen many times. This chain connects TRBV29-1 to TRBJ1-5; 7 nucleotides align to TRBD1. Looked up from germline, CDR1 is SQVTM and CDR2 is ANQGSEA. This CDR3 is built from 12 residues. V was pared by 4 bases and J by 7 bases, with 4 bases of the junction left unmatched. The CDR3 spells CSVGQGSQPQHF. CDR3 DNA: TGCAGCGTTGGACAGGGTTCCCAGCCCCAGCATTTT. The variable domain in full, with the rest retrieved from reference TRBV29-1 and TRBJ1-5, is SAVISQKPSRDICQRGTSLTIQCQVDSQVTMMFWYRQQPGQSLTLIATANQGSEATYESGFVIDKFPISRPNLTFSTLTVSNMSPEDSSIYLCSVGQGSQPQHFGDGTRLSIL.

This clonotype has a count of ten or more. The rearrangement joins TRBV25-1 to TRBJ2-7; 10 bases are a match to TRBD1. J gave up 6 bases and V 2 bases, and 13 bases lay outside the gene matches. This CDR3 has 17 residues. Germline-derived CDR1 and CDR2 are MGHDK and SYGVNS. In DNA, the CDR3 is TGTGCCAGCAGTGAACTGTCCGGGGACAGGGGCCTCTCCGAGCAGTACTTC. This gives the protein CASSELSGDRGLSEQYF.

As concerns this clonotype: The conserved final phenylalanine or tryptophan is absent from the CDR3, which likely points to a read error. The chain is built from TRBV6-1 and TRBJ2-2; no firm D call. The V end lost 3 bases, the J end lost 10 bases, and 6 bases lay between the germline ends. Germline V CDR1 and CDR2: MNHNS, SASEGT. The CDR3 spans 11 residues. CDR3 amino acids: CASSDNVELFV. CDR3 bases: TGTGCCAGCAGTGACAACGTGGAGCTGTTTGTT.

This clonotype was observed at least ten times. V and J are TRBV12-3 or TRBV12-4 and TRBJ1-2, with TRBD1 identical over 11 bases. The CDR3 is made up of 16 amino acids. J was trimmed by 8 bases and V by 1 base; bases with no gene match: 9. The CDR3, as DNA: TGTGCCAGCAGTTTAGGGGTTAGGACAGGGGGCAACGGCTACACCTTC. It encodes CASSLGVRTGGNGYTF.

This clonotype has more than one count but fewer than ten. This chain connects TRBV12-3 or TRBV12-4 to TRBJ1-1; D may be TRBD1 (5 bases). This CDR3 is 15 amino acids long. With 4 bases removed from V and 1 base from J, the gap between germline ends came to 13 bases. In DNA, the CDR3 is TGTGCCAGCAGTTCCGGGGGAGACTCGAACACTGAAGCTTTCTTT. Its protein is CASSSGGDSNTEAFF.

This chain connects TRBV28 to TRBJ2-7; 9 positions match TRBD1. Germline CDR1 reads MDHEN; CDR2 reads SYDVKM. With V trimmed by 5 bases and J by 5 bases, 4 bases remained unmatched. This CDR3 region has 13 residues. The CDR3 here is CASSPRDRDEQYF. For the CDR3, the DNA is TGTGCCAGCAGTCCTAGGGACAGGGACGAGCAGTACTTC.

The chain recombines TRBV6-1 with TRBJ2-7; D possibly uses TRBD1 or TRBD2 (5 bases each). The CDR3 is made up of 16 amino acids. With 6 bases removed from V and 7 bases from J, the gap between germline ends came to 25 bases. CDR1 and CDR2 from the germline V gene are MNHNS and SASEGT. CDR3 sequence: CASSRAMRGEGEEQYF. DNA for the CDR3: TGTGCCAGCAGCAGGGCAATGAGAGGGGAAGGAGAAGAGCAGTACTTC.